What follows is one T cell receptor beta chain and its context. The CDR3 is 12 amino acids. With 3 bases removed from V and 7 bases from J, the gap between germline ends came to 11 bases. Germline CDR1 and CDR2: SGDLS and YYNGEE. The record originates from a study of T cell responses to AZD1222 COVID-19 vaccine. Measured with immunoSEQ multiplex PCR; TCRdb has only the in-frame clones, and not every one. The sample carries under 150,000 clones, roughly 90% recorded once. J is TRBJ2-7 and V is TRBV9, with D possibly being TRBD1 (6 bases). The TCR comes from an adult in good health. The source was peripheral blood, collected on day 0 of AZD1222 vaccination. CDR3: CASSGGGREQYF. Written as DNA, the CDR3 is TGTGCCAGCAGCGGAGGGGGAAGGGAGCAGTACTTC.